The 20 T cell receptor beta chains below come from one sample, sequenced in a study of regulatory T cells in long-lasting Graves disease. Construction of the TCR beta libraries employed iRepertoire HTBI primers in conjunction with Arm-PCR of CDR3 regions. TCRdb re-called the multiplex PCR reads with MiXCR, one entry per CDR3 protein. Seen here are 200,000 to 250,000 distinct CDR3 sequences, roughly 19% observed once, and the top ten hold over 9.5%. Time point reported: newly diagnosed GD, antithyroid drugs for less than 3 months. The authors made the TCR library using RNA they extracted from PBMCs. This same sample was also taken into another study, of T cells in Graves' hyperthyroidism and ophthalmopathy.

The sequences come from peripheral blood mononuclear cells (PBMCs), collected at new diagnosis, from a patient treated with antithyroid drugs. The receptors were sampled from a woman in her 30s with Graves disease.

This clonotype has at least ten counts. The gene calls are TRBV6-1 and TRBJ1-1; D is unclear. CDR1 and CDR2 (germline): MNHNS, SASEGT. V was shortened by 7 bases and J by 1 base, with 10 bases between the two germline ends. The length of the CDR3 is 13 residues. CDR3 amino acids: CASTPRKNTEAFF. CDR3 DNA sequence: TGTGCCAGCACCCCACGGAAGAACACTGAAGCTTTCTTT.

This clonotype has a count of ten or more. V usage is TRBV7-2 and J usage is TRBJ2-1; possible D gene TRBD1, 5 bases. The CDR3 is 15 amino acids. Germline V gives CDR1 SGHTA, CDR2 FQGNSA. Deletions cut 5 bases from V and 5 bases from J, with 16 bases between. CDR3 nucleotides: TGTGCCAGCAGCACACAGACAGCCCCTAACAATGAGCAGTTCTTC. Its protein product is CASSTQTAPNNEQFF. Full variable domain (remainder filled in from reference TRBV7-2 and TRBJ2-1): GAGVSQSPSNKVTEKGKDVELRCDPISGHTALYWYRQSLGQGLEFLIYFQGNSAPDKSGLPSDRFSAERTGGSVSTLTIQRTQQEDSAVYLCASSTQTAPNNEQFFGPGTRLTVL.

As for this clonotype: Since the CDR3 does not end with the conserved phenylalanine or tryptophan, this likely comes from a read error. This chain joins TRBV5-8 and TRBJ1-5; D might be TRBD1 (5 bases). The germline gives CDR1 SGHTS, CDR2 YDEGEE. The CDR3 has 14 amino acids. CDR3 nucleotide sequence: TGTGCCAGCAGCCTGACAGTAACTTATCATCCCCAGCATTCT. Translating it yields CASSLTVTYHPQHS.

This clonotype was seen once. This chain uses TRBV6-1 with TRBJ2-1; TRBD2 agrees at 13 bases. Looked up from germline, CDR1 is MNHNS and CDR2 is SASEGT. J lost 8 bases, V lost 7 bases, and 8 bases had no gene match. This CDR3 spans 15 amino acids. Here the CDR3 reads CASTDGLAGEDEQFF. The CDR3 DNA sequence: TGTGCCAGCACCGACGGACTAGCGGGAGAGGATGAGCAGTTCTTC.

The CDR3 nucleotides read TGTGCCTGGATAAAGGGGGGGCGGGGCACCGGGGAGCTGTTTTTT. Translating it yields CAWIKGGRGTGELFF. The chain recombines TRBV30 with TRBJ2-2; a weak D match, TRBD2 (7 bases). V shed 4 bases and J shed 4 bases, with 16 bases lying between them. The CDR3 loop spans 15 amino acids. The germline gives CDR1 GTSNPN, CDR2 SVGIG (reference sequence).

There are a few counts of this clonotype. A much more abundant neighbour one base away suggests this may be a read error. This chain joins TRBV15 and TRBJ1-4, with TRBD1 matching 7 bases. This CDR3 comprises 14 residues. The J segment lost 8 bases and the V segment lost 10 bases, leaving 13 bases of the junction unmatched. Germline loops: CDR1 LNHNV, CDR2 YYDKDF (reference sequence). The CDR3 DNA reads TGTGCCATACAAGTACAGGGGTCACAGGAAAAACTGTTTTTT. Amino acid sequence: CAIQVQGSQEKLFF.

This clonotype was counted at least ten times. The chain couples TRBV5-5 to TRBJ2-7; the D gene is possibly TRBD2 (5 bases). Per germline, CDR1 SGHKS and CDR2 YYEKEE (reference sequence). The germline V and J ends were trimmed by 2 bases and 3 bases, with 6 bases remaining between them. The CDR3 is made up of 12 amino acids. The CDR3 loop reads CASSFEGYEQYF. As DNA, the CDR3 is TGTGCCAGCAGCTTCGAGGGCTACGAGCAGTACTTC. Full variable domain (missing parts from reference TRBV5-5 and TRBJ2-7): DAGVTQSPTHLIKTRGQQVTLRCSPISGHKSVSWYQQVLGQGPQFIFQYYEKEERGRGNFPDRFSARQFPNYSSELNVNALLLGDSALYLCASSFEGYEQYFGPGTRLTVT.

In this sample, this clonotype turned up many times. This chain uses TRBV6-5 with TRBJ1-2, with TRBD1 matching over 8 bases. CDR1 and CDR2 from the germline V gene are MNHEY and SVGAGI. The CDR3 loop spans 13 amino acids. Unmatched junction bases numbered 4, after V lost 2 bases and J lost 8 bases. The CDR3 here is CASSYGQGRGYTF. CDR3 DNA sequence: TGTGCCAGCAGTTACGGACAGGGAAGGGGCTACACCTTC.

This clonotype was seen repeatedly, ten times or more. This sequence joins TRBV20-1 and TRBJ1-4, with D unresolved. The V end was cut by 2 bases, the J end by 8 bases, with 6 bases between. Germline V gene lookup returns CDR1 DFQATT and CDR2 SNEGSKA (reference sequence). This CDR3 has 11 amino acids. CDR3 DNA: TGCAGTGCTAGACCTGAAGAAAAACTGTTTTTT. This codes for CSARPEEKLFF.

This clonotype was seen at least ten times. V is TRBV20-1 and J is TRBJ1-5; a weak D match, TRBD1 (5 bases). There are 14 residues in the CDR3. The V gene's germline CDR1 is DFQATT and CDR2 SNEGSKA (reference sequence). Between the trimmed V and J ends, which lost 1 base and 6 bases, there was a span of 13 bases. The CDR3 spells CSARVFQGGQPQHF. DNA of the CDR3: TGCAGTGCTAGAGTTTTCCAGGGAGGTCAGCCCCAGCATTTT.

This clonotype was detected many times. CDR3 sequence reads: CASSLDRANGYTF. The DNA for the CDR3 is TGTGCCAGCAGCCTGGACAGGGCCAATGGCTACACCTTC. The rearrangement joins TRBV28 to TRBJ1-2; 8 nucleotides line up with TRBD1. This CDR3 has 13 amino acids. The germline CDR1 and CDR2 sequences are MDHEN and SYDVKM. J was trimmed by 6 bases and V by 6 bases; bases with no gene match: 6.

The V gene is TRBV3-1, the J gene TRBJ2-1, with 7 bases that match TRBD1. Trimming took 4 bases from V and 8 from J; bases not matched to a gene: 11. This CDR3 has 15 residues. Germline V CDR1 and CDR2: LGHDT, YNNKEL (reference sequence). In nucleotides, the CDR3 is TGTGCCAGCAGCCTTCGACAGGGCGGGTTAGATGAGCAGTTCTTC. Translating gives CASSLRQGGLDEQFF.

In its sample, this clonotype was seen many times. The chain couples TRBV19 to TRBJ1-5; D is unresolved. The CDR3 runs 13 residues. V was cut by 7 bases and J by 5 bases, with 12 bases left in between. Germline V lookup: CDR1 LNHDA, CDR2 SQIVND (reference sequence). CDR3 DNA sequence: TGTGCCAGTACCCCCCAGTGGGATCAGCCCCAGCATTTT. Translated, it gives CASTPQWDQPQHF. Using reference TRBV19 and TRBJ1-5 for the parts outside the CDR3, the full variable domain is DGGITQSPKYLFRKEGQNVTLSCEQNLNHDAMYWYRQDPGQGLRLIYYSQIVNDFQKGDIAEGYSVSREKKESFPLTVTSAQKNPTAFYLCASTPQWDQPQHFGDGTRLSIL.

V is TRBV11-2 and J is TRBJ2-7, with 7 positions matching TRBD1. Per germline, CDR1 SGHAT and CDR2 FQNNGV. The CDR3 is 17 amino acids. After removal of 1 base from V and 2 bases from J, the junction contained 11 bases not matched to a gene. The CDR3 DNA is TGTGCCAGCAGCTTAGTCCCTTCGGCAGGGGGACCCTACGAGCAGTACTTC. This codes for CASSLVPSAGGPYEQYF.

Ten or more counts support this clonotype. The chain carries TRBV29-1 and TRBJ2-1; 13 bases line up with TRBD2. Trimming took 4 bases from V and 10 from J; bases not matched to a gene: 10. CDR1 is SQVTM and CDR2 is ANQGSEA in the germline V gene. The CDR3 contains 15 residues. The CDR3, as DNA: TGCAGCGTTGCCTTGACTAGCGGGAGGTTCCAGGAGCAGTTCTTC. Residues: CSVALTSGRFQEQFF.

This clonotype was observed many times. This sequence joins TRBV11-2 and TRBJ2-5; D unresolved. Germline values: CDR1 SGHAT, CDR2 FQNNGV. The CDR3 covers 14 residues. V dropped 0 bases and J dropped 1 base, with 6 bases sitting between them. The CDR3 coding sequence is TGTGCCAGCAGCTTAGATAGACTCCAAGAGACCCAGTACTTC. Its protein is CASSLDRLQETQYF.

This clonotype was picked up many times. V is TRBV7-8 and J is TRBJ1-1; no firm D call. The V and J ends lost 1 base and 0 bases respectively, with 6 bases between them. Germline V gene sequence: CDR1 SGHVS, CDR2 FQNEAQ. The CDR3 spans 14 residues. The CDR3 spells CASSLDSMNTEAFF. CDR3 DNA: TGTGCCAGCAGCTTAGACAGCATGAACACTGAAGCTTTCTTT.

V gene TRBV12-3 or TRBV12-4 combines with J gene TRBJ2-1; D tentatively fits TRBD1 or TRBD2 (5 bases each). The CDR3 contains 15 residues. Trimming took 6 bases from V and 2 from J, leaving 14 bases between them. The CDR3 coding sequence is TGTGCCAGCAGCCCCGGGACGGCTGCCTACAATGAGCAGTTCTTC. Translation gives CASSPGTAAYNEQFF.

The table lists this clonotype with a few counts. J is TRBJ1-1 and V is TRBV4-1, with 7 positions matching TRBD1. CDR3 length equals 18 residues. Germline loops: CDR1 MGHRA, CDR2 YSYEKL. V lost 0 bases and J lost 0; bases outside the gene matches: 10. CDR3 sequence reads: CASSQDLSTGYMNTEAFF. The CDR3 nucleotides read TGCGCCAGCAGCCAAGATTTATCGACAGGGTATATGAACACTGAAGCTTTCTTT.

This clonotype was counted a few times. The J gene is TRBJ1-4, the V gene TRBV9; tentative D call: TRBD1 (6 bases). Trimming cost V 2 bases and J 4 bases, with 9 bases left between them. Germline loops: CDR1 SGDLS, CDR2 YYNGEE. The CDR3 length is 14 residues. The CDR3 coding sequence is TGTGCCAGCAGCGTTTCAGGGGTTAATGAAAAACTGTTTTTT. Translation: CASSVSGVNEKLFF.